This paragraph covers one TCR beta chain sequence. Enrolled during active infection, Seattle patients were then followed longitudinally. This specimen comes from a study of blood T cell repertoires in COVID-19. Overall study: Both acute and convalescent COVID-19 samples were obtained from the United States, Italy and Spain. T cells, B-cell-depleted T cells, or PBMCs supplied cDNA or gDNA.

CDR3 size: 15 residues. J lost 6 bases, V lost 0 bases, and 5 bases had no gene match. Germline CDR1 and CDR2: MNHEY and SVGAGI. Original processing notes: The assay estimated nucleated cells by amplifying reference gene primers. Here immunoSEQ multiplex PCR was the method, and the copy in TCRdb shows in-frame clones only, minus some. The V and J calls and clone size were taken over from that table, and D and trimming were inferred from the DNA. The profile shows around 300,000 clones, around 90% of them singletons. The receptor was isolated from a woman in her thirties or forties with COVID-19, enrolled during active disease. This chain uses TRBV6-5 with TRBJ2-4, with 7 bases lining up with TRBD2. Sequenced input: peripheral blood. Here the CDR3 DNA reads TGTGCCAGCAGTTACTCGGGCGGGGGAAGAAACATTCAGTACTTC. Protein: CASSYSGGGRNIQYF.